A single sample gave rise to the 28 T cell receptor beta chains below, sequenced in a study of technical replicates of blood from a handful of donors. Assay used: immunoSEQ multiplex PCR; TCRdb lists only in-frame clones, some missing. The sample contains more than 12,000 clones, approximately 84% of which appear only once. The specimen sequenced was PBMCs. The receptors here all came from a human donor in good health.

Here the CDR3 reads CASSSPGTGTNTGELFF. CDR3 bases: TGTGCCAGCAGCTCCCCCGGGACAGGGACGAACACCGGGGAGCTGTTTTTT. This rearrangement joins TRBV11-3 to TRBJ2-2, with 9 bases that match TRBD1. This CDR3 has 17 residues. Germline lookup yields CDR1 SGHNT and CDR2 YENEEA. After removal of 4 bases from V and 0 bases from J, the junction contained 6 bases not matched to a gene.

This clone was detected only once. The V gene is TRBV7-6, the J gene TRBJ2-1; TRBD2 agrees at 10 bases. Trimming took 4 bases from V and 7 from J; bases not matched to a gene: 4. The germline CDR1 and CDR2 sequences are SGHVS and FNYEAQ. CDR3 size: 14 residues. Written as DNA, the CDR3 is TGTGCCAGCAGCTCTAGCGGGAGTTTTAATGAGCAGTTCTTC. Translation: CASSSSGSFNEQFF.

V usage is TRBV11-2 and J usage is TRBJ2-7; 11 bases are shared with TRBD2. Trimming removed 5 bases from V and 4 bases from J; junction bases left unmatched: 7. Germline CDR1 is SGHAT and CDR2 is FQNNGV. This CDR3 has 15 residues. The CDR3 DNA reads TGTGCCAGCAGCCCTGGGACTAGCGGCCATTACGAGCAGTACTTC. Its protein product is CASSPGTSGHYEQYF.

The chain is built from TRBV27 and TRBJ2-1; D possibly corresponds to TRBD2 (6 bases). CDR1 and CDR2 (germline): MNHEY, SMNVEV (reference sequence). V dropped 1 base and J dropped 0 bases, with 10 bases sitting between them. There are 16 residues in the CDR3. The CDR3: CASSLFRGISYNEQFF. The DNA of the CDR3 is TGTGCCAGCAGTTTATTTCGGGGGATCTCCTACAATGAGCAGTTCTTC.

This chain uses TRBV5-5 with TRBJ1-1; D not resolved. V was cut by 2 bases and J by 5 bases, with 13 bases left in between. CDR3 length: 14 amino acids. Germline loops: CDR1 SGHKS, CDR2 YYEKEE (reference sequence). CDR3 nucleotide sequence: TGTGCCAGCAGCTTCGGGGTTATAGAAACTGAAGCTTTCTTT. This encodes CASSFGVIETEAFF.

The gene calls are TRBV6-4 and TRBJ2-2, with 9 bases that match TRBD1. The CDR3 contains 15 residues. V lost 3 bases to trimming and J lost 3 bases; unmatched junction nucleotides: 2. In germline, CDR1 is MRHNA, CDR2 SNTAGT. The DNA of the CDR3 is TGTGCCAGCAGTGAGGGGGACAGGGACACCGGGGAGCTGTTTTTT. Protein sequence: CASSEGDRDTGELFF.

This chain joins TRBV25-1 and TRBJ2-2, with 9 bases that match TRBD2. The CDR3 loop spans 14 amino acids. With V trimmed by 4 bases and J by 3 bases, 0 bases remained unmatched. Germline V gives CDR1 MGHDK, CDR2 SYGVNS. The CDR3 coding sequence is TGTGCCAGCAGTGGACTAGCGGACACCGGGGAGCTGTTTTTT. Translated: CASSGLADTGELFF.

The chain is built from TRBV1 and TRBJ2-7; no DNA check was done on the table's D call, TRBD2. TRBV1 represents a pseudogene. The CDR3 is 16 amino acids. The CDR3 protein is CTSSQGPSGCSYEQYF. The DNA of the CDR3 is TGCACCAGCAGCCAAGGGCCGAGCGGGTGCTCCTACGAGCAGTACTTC.

The chain combines TRBV6-5 with TRBJ1-2; a possible D gene is TRBD1 (6 bases). The CDR3 length is 13 residues. CDR1 is MNHEY, CDR2 SVGAGI, per germline. V lost 2 bases and J 6 bases, leaving 10 bases between the germline ends. The CDR3 here is CASSYLNRDGYTF. The CDR3 DNA reads as TGTGCCAGCAGTTACCTTAACAGGGATGGCTACACCTTC.

This chain uses TRBV30 with TRBJ1-3, with TRBD1 matching 9 bases. The CDR3 runs to 15 residues. V was pared by 2 bases and J by 1 base, with 3 bases of the junction left unmatched. Germline assignment: CDR1 GTSNPN and CDR2 SVGIG (reference sequence). CDR3 region: CAWSTGTGSGNTIYF. DNA for the CDR3: TGTGCCTGGAGTACGGGGACAGGGTCTGGAAACACCATATATTTT.

The rearrangement uses TRBV4-1 and TRBJ2-7, with 10 positions matching TRBD1. The ends lost 8 bases at V and 6 bases at J; junction bases unmatched: 13. Germline-derived CDR1 and CDR2 are MGHRA and YSYEKL. There are 15 residues in the CDR3. CDR3 residues: CASPRPVTGGFEQYF. In DNA form, the CDR3 reads TGCGCCAGCCCTAGACCCGTGACAGGGGGCTTCGAGCAGTACTTC.

The chain couples TRBV5-1 to TRBJ2-7, with 11 nucleotides matching TRBD2. V gave up 1 base and J gave up 0 bases; unmatched junction bases: 9. This CDR3 comprises 18 residues. The V gene's germline CDR1 is SGHRS and CDR2 YFSETQ. CDR3 sequence reads: CASSLTTSGALLSYEQYF. In nucleotides, the CDR3 is TGCGCCAGCAGCTTGACGACTAGCGGGGCCCTTCTCTCCTACGAGCAGTACTTC.

This clone has just one count. V gene TRBV19 combines with J gene TRBJ2-6; D remains ambiguous. Trimming stripped 4 bases from V and 0 bases from J, with 10 bases between. This CDR3 spans 16 amino acids. Per the germline V gene, CDR1 is LNHDA and CDR2 is SQIVND (reference sequence). CDR3 sequence (DNA): TGTGCCAGTAGTAGCTCGGTTAACTCTGGGGCCAACGTCCTGACTTTC. Translated: CASSSSVNSGANVLTF. The variable domain in full, completed from reference TRBV19 and TRBJ2-6, reads DGGITQSPKYLFRKEGQNVTLSCEQNLNHDAMYWYRQDPGQGLRLIYYSQIVNDFQKGDIAEGYSVSREKKESFPLTVTSAQKNPTAFYLCASSSSVNSGANVLTFGAGSRLTVL.

V gene TRBV5-4 combines with J gene TRBJ2-2, with no clear D. V lost 0 bases and J 6 bases, leaving 6 bases between the germline ends. Germline CDR1 is SGHNT and CDR2 is YYREEE (reference sequence). CDR3 length: 13 amino acids. DNA of the CDR3: TGTGCCAGCAGCTTGGACGGTCCCGGGGAGCTGTTTTTT. Residues: CASSLDGPGELFF.

This chain uses TRBV5-4 with TRBJ1-2; 8 nucleotides align to TRBD1. Germline V lookup: CDR1 SGHNT, CDR2 YYREEE (reference sequence). V dropped 4 bases and J dropped 8; count of bases not matched to a gene: 10. This CDR3 is 14 amino acids long. As DNA, the CDR3 is TGTGCCAGCAGCCAGGACAGGGTAGAGAACGGCTACACCTTC. This encodes CASSQDRVENGYTF.

This chain connects TRBV30 to TRBJ1-2, with D possibly being TRBD1 (5 bases). The CDR3 spans 14 residues. Trimming took 0 bases from V and 3 from J, leaving 11 bases between them. From germline, CDR1 is GTSNPN and CDR2 SVGIG (reference sequence). Here the CDR3 DNA reads TGTGCCTGGAGTGTACAGGACGGATACTATGGCTACACCTTC. Translated, it gives CAWSVQDGYYGYTF.

The J gene is TRBJ2-1, the V gene TRBV29-1; 10 bases align to TRBD2. CDR1 is SQVTM, CDR2 ANQGSEA, per germline. The CDR3 sequence is 14 residues long. The ends lost 6 bases at V and 7 bases at J; junction bases unmatched: 9. For the CDR3, the DNA is TGCAGCGTCTTCCTAGCGGGAGTAGCAAATGAGCAGTTCTTC. It specifies CSVFLAGVANEQFF.

The V call is TRBV27, the J call TRBJ2-6, with 9 bases lining up with TRBD1. The V gene's germline CDR1 is MNHEY and CDR2 SMNVEV (reference sequence). This CDR3 has 19 residues. J gave up 1 base and V 0 bases, and 7 bases lay outside the gene matches. For the CDR3, the DNA is TGTGCCAGCAGTTTATCGGGGACAGGGAAGGGTTCTGGGGCCAACGTCCTGACTTTC. Amino acids: CASSLSGTGKGSGANVLTF.

The rearrangement joins TRBV4-1 to TRBJ2-1; 8 bases line up with TRBD2. CDR1 and CDR2 from the germline V gene are MGHRA and YSYEKL. The ends lost 0 bases at V and 6 bases at J; junction bases unmatched: 13. This CDR3 comprises 18 residues. Written as DNA, the CDR3 is TGCGCCAGCAGCCAAGACCAGGTAGGAACTAGCGGTCTCAATGAGCAGTTCTTC. This sequence encodes CASSQDQVGTSGLNEQFF.

The V call is TRBV7-8, the J call TRBJ2-1; no clear D. The V gene lost 3 bases and the J gene lost 1 base, with 10 bases spanning the gap. The germline CDR1 and CDR2 sequences are SGHVS and FQNEAQ. The CDR3 is 15 residues long. CDR3 nucleotide sequence: TGTGCCAGCAGCTTTTGGCAACTATCCTACAATGAGCAGTTCTTC. Protein: CASSFWQLSYNEQFF.

The chain carries TRBV5-1 and TRBJ2-3; D uncertain. Germline V CDR1 and CDR2: SGHRS, YFSETQ. Trimming stripped 2 bases from V and 2 bases from J, with 12 bases between. The CDR3 contains 15 residues. The CDR3 loop reads CASSFTTTNTDTQYF. For the CDR3, the DNA is TGCGCCAGCAGCTTTACTACCACTAACACAGATACGCAGTATTTT.

The chain employs TRBV29-1 and TRBJ2-1; 11 bases are shared with TRBD2. The J segment lost 7 bases and the V segment lost 6 bases, leaving 11 bases of the junction unmatched. Germline CDR1 reads SQVTM; CDR2 reads ANQGSEA. The CDR3 contains 15 residues. The DNA of the CDR3 is TGCAGCGTCTTCCTAACTAGCGGGAGCCAGAATGAGCAGTTCTTC. As protein: CSVFLTSGSQNEQFF.

J is TRBJ2-6 and V is TRBV6-1; 10 nucleotides line up with TRBD2. The germline CDR1 and CDR2 sequences are MNHNS and SASEGT. The CDR3 covers 19 residues. V lost 2 bases and J lost 0; bases outside the gene matches: 7. In DNA, the CDR3 is TGTGCCAGCAGTGAATGGTTAGCGGGAGGCCGCTCTGGGGCCAACGTCCTGACTTTC. This encodes CASSEWLAGGRSGANVLTF.

V is TRBV28 and J is TRBJ2-5, with no clear D. V gave up 3 bases and J gave up 7 bases, with 3 bases separating them. CDR3 length: 10 residues. Germline V gene data show CDR1 as MDHEN and CDR2 as SYDVKM. CDR3 sequence (DNA): TGTGCCAGCAGTTTTCGGACCCAGTACTTC. This translates into CASSFRTQYF. Full variable domain (remainder filled in from reference TRBV28 and TRBJ2-5): DVKVTQSSRYLVKRTGEKVFLECVQDMDHENMFWYRQDPGLGLRLIYFSYDVKMKEKGDIPEGYSVSREKKERFSLILESASTNQTSMYLCASSFRTQYFGPGTRLLVL.

The rearrangement joins TRBV11-2 to TRBJ1-2; no definite D call. Germline loops: CDR1 SGHAT, CDR2 FQNNGV. The CDR3 runs to 15 residues. Trimming stripped 2 bases from V and 4 bases from J, with 14 bases between. As DNA, the CDR3 is TGTGCCAGCAGCTTAATGGAGGGCCTCGGCTATGGCTACACCTTC. This sequence encodes CASSLMEGLGYGYTF.

The chain uses TRBV7-7 and TRBJ2-1; 8 bases are a match to TRBD2. CDR3 length equals 14 residues. Germline V gives CDR1 SSHAT, CDR2 FNYEAQ (reference sequence). Unmatched junction bases numbered 10, after V lost 5 bases and J lost 10 bases. CDR3 DNA sequence: TGTGCCAGCAGCCTAAGCCGACCGGGGGGGGAGCAGTTCTTC. Its protein product is CASSLSRPGGEQFF.

The chain employs TRBV4-1 and TRBJ2-7, with 7 bases identical to TRBD1. The CDR3 loop spans 15 amino acids. V gave up 1 base and J gave up 5 bases; unmatched junction bases: 8. CDR1 MGHRA and CDR2 YSYEKL come from the germline V gene. CDR3 loop: CASSQAETGSHEQYF. Here the CDR3 DNA reads TGCGCCAGCAGCCAAGCTGAGACAGGGTCCCACGAGCAGTACTTC.

The gene calls are TRBV29-1 and TRBJ2-3; TRBD1 aligns across 7 bases. The J segment lost 4 bases and the V segment lost 4 bases, leaving 8 bases of the junction unmatched. This CDR3 has 14 amino acids. CDR1 is SQVTM, CDR2 ANQGSEA, per germline. The CDR3 sequence: CSVGPTTGSDTQYF. Written as DNA, the CDR3 is TGCAGCGTTGGCCCCACGACAGGGTCAGATACGCAGTATTTT.